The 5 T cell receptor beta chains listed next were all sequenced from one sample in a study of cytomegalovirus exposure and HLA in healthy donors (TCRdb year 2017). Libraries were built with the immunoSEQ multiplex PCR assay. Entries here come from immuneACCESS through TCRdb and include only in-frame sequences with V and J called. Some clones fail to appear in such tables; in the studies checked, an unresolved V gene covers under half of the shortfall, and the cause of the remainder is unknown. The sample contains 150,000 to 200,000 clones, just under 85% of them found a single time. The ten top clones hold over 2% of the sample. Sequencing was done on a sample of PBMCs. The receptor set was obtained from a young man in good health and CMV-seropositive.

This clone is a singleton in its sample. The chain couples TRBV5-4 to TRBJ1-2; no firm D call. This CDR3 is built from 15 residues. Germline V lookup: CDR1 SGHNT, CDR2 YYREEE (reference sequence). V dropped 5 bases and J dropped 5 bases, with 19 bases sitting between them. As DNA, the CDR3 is TGTGCCAGCAGTTTACTGTTACACGGAGGGTATGGCTACACCTTC. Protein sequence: CASSLLLHGGYGYTF. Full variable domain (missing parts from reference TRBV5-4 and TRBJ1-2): ETGVTQSPTHLIKTRGQQVTLRCSSQSGHNTVSWYQQALGQGPQFIFQYYREEENGRGNFPPRFSGLQFPNYSSELNVNALELDDSALYLCASSLLLHGGYGYTFGSGTRLTVV.

CDR3 coding DNA: TGTGCCAGCAGCCCCAACAGGAACCAGGCAACTAATGAAAAACTGTTTTTT. Its translation is CASSPNRNQATNEKLFF. V and J are TRBV7-2 and TRBJ1-4, with TRBD1 as a possible D gene (5 bases). The V gene lost 5 bases and the J gene lost 0 bases, with 16 bases spanning the gap. From germline, CDR1 is SGHTA and CDR2 FQGNSA. The CDR3 consists of 17 residues. Supplemented by reference TRBV7-2 and TRBJ1-4, the full variable domain reads GAGVSQSPSNKVTEKGKDVELRCDPISGHTALYWYRQSLGQGLEFLIYFQGNSAPDKSGLPSDRFSAERTGGSVSTLTIQRTQQEDSAVYLCASSPNRNQATNEKLFFGSGTQLSVL.

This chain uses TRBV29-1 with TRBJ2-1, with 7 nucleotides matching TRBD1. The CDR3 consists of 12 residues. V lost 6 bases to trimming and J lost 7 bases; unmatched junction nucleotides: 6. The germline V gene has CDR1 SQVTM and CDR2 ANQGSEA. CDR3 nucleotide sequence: TGCAGCGTGGCGACAGGGCTGAATGAGCAGTTCTTC. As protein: CSVATGLNEQFF.

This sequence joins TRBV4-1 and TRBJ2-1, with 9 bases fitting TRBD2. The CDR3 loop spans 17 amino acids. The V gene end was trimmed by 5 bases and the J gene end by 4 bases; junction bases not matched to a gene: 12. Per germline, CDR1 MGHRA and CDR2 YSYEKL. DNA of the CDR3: TGCGCCAGCAGCGCCACCTACCCTAGCGGGGTGTACAATGAGCAGTTCTTC. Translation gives CASSATYPSGVYNEQFF.

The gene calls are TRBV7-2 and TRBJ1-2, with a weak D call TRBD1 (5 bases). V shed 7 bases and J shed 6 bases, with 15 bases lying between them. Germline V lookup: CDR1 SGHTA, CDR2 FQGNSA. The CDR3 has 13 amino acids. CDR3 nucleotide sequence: TGTGCCAGCAACCAATTCGGGGGGGATGGCTACACCTTC. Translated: CASNQFGGDGYTF.